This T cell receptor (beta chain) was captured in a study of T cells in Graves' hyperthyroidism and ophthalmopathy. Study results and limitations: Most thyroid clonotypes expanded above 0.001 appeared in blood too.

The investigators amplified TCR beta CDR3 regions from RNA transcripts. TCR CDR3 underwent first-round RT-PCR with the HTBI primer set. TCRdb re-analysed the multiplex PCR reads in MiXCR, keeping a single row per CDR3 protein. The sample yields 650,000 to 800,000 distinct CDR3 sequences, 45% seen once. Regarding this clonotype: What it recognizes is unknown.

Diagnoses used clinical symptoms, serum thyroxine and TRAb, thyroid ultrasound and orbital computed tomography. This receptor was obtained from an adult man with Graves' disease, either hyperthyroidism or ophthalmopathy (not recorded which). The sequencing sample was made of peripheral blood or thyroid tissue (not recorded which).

This chain's CDR3 is CAIKGSGTIYNEQFF. CDR3 coding DNA: TGTGCCATCAAGGGTAGCGGGACGATCTACAATGAGCAGTTCTTC. This chain connects TRBV10-3 to TRBJ2-1; 8 bases map to TRBD2. V lost 7 bases, J lost 3 bases, and 8 bases stayed unmatched. The CDR3 extends over 15 amino acids. Germline CDR1 is ENHRY and CDR2 is SYGVKD.